This T cell receptor beta chain was found in a study of cytomegalovirus exposure and HLA in healthy donors. Turning to the study itself: Out of 150 million to 200 million T cells, an earlier analysis found roughly 110 million unique TCR beta sequences in total. Findings of the study overall: Certain sequence variants were highly shared and formed a cluster, and this cluster was likely a sequencing artifact. Later genetic work tied a missense DCLRE1C variant to beta-chain V and J trimming.

The CDR3 length is 14 residues. CDR1 SGHTA and CDR2 FQGNSA come from the germline V gene. Trimming took off 4 bases at V and 0 bases at J, with 8 bases between the two ends. In the case of this clone: Its specificity is unknown. The identical CDR3 is also encoded by other nucleotide sequences in the sample.

PCR involved 60 Vbeta and 13 Jbeta primers. Generated by immunoSEQ multiplex PCR, the TCRdb table keeps only in-frame clones and is missing some. This table holds nearly 200,000 clones, 70% to 85% found once. Specimen: PBMCs. The chain is built from TRBV7-2 and TRBJ2-3; D possibly corresponds to TRBD1 (6 bases). The clonotype was recovered from a boy younger than 10 in good health and CMV-seronegative. The CDR3 DNA sequence: TGTGCCAGCAGCTCCGGACAGAGCACAGATACGCAGTATTTT. Amino acids: CASSSGQSTDTQYF.